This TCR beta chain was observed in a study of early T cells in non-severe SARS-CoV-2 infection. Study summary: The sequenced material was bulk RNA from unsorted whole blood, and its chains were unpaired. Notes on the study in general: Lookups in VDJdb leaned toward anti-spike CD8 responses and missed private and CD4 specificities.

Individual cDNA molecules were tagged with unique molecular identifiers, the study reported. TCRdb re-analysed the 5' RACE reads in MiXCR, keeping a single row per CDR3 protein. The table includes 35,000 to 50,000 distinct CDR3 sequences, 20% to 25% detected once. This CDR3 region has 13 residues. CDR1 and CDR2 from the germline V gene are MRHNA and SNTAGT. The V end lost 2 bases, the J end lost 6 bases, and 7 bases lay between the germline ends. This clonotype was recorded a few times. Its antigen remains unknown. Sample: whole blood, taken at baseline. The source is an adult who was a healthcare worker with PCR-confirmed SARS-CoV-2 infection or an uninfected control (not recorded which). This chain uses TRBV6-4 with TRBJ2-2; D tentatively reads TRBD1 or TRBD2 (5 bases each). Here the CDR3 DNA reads TGTGCCAGCAGTGACGGGGACGCCGGGGAGCTGTTTTTT. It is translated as CASSDGDAGELFF.